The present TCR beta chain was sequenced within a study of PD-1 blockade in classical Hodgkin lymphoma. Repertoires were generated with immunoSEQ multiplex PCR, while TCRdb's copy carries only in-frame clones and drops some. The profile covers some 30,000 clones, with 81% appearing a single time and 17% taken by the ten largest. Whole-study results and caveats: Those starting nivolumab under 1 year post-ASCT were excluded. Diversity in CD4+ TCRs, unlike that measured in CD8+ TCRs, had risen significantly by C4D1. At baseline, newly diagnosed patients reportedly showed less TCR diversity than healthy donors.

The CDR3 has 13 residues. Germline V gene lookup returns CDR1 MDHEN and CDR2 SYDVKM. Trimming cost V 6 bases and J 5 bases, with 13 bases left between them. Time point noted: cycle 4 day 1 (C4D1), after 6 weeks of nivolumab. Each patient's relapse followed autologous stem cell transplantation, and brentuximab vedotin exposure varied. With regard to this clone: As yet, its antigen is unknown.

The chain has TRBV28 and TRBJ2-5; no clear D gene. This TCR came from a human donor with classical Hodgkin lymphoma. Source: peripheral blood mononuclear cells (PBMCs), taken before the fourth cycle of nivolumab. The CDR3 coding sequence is TGTGCCAGCAGCGTCCGGACCCCGGAGACCCAGTACTTC. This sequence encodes CASSVRTPETQYF.